This T cell receptor (beta chain) was captured in a study of PD-1 blockade in classical Hodgkin lymphoma. Study outcomes and limitations: Nivolumab starters within 1 year of ASCT were excluded.

Every patient relapsed after autologous stem cell transplantation, and brentuximab vedotin exposure varied. Regarding this clone: Its specificity is unknown.

Germline CDR1 reads MRHNA; CDR2 reads SNTAGT. Trimming removed 2 bases from V and 2 bases from J; junction bases left unmatched: 14. The CDR3 sequence is 18 residues long. Using immunoSEQ multiplex PCR, the repertoire was profiled, and TCRdb retains in-frame clones only, with some absent. The sample lists around 39,000 clones; over 65% were seen once. The sequence was collected from a human donor with classical Hodgkin lymphoma. The sample consisted of peripheral blood mononuclear cells (PBMCs), taken before the second cycle of nivolumab. V gene TRBV6-4 combines with J gene TRBJ1-1; 7 bases map to TRBD1. Written as DNA, the CDR3 is TGTGCCAGCAGTGACCCAACCCGGCCGGGACAGCTAAACACTGAAGCTTTCTTT. It encodes CASSDPTRPGQLNTEAFF.